Below are 31 T cell receptor beta chains sequenced from a single sample in a study of T cell repertoires in cytomegalovirus infection. No antigen is known for these receptors. TCRdb analysed the reads with MiXCR anew, one entry per CDR3 protein. Of 830,000 or so distinct CDR3 sequences listed, approximately 29% were seen once; the top ten hold over 10%. The specimen was cultured CD8+ T cells from PBMCs, collected from culture after CMV antigen stimulation. These receptors were obtained from a human donor in good health (CMV status not recorded). Some clones in this sample may be carry-over from other donors' samples.

The table lists this clonotype with many counts. The chain links TRBV7-6 to TRBJ2-2, with D possibly being TRBD2 (6 bases). Trimming shortened V by 5 bases and J by 2 bases, and 21 bases separated the two germline ends. Germline loops: CDR1 SGHVS, CDR2 FNYEAQ. The CDR3 loop spans 18 amino acids. The CDR3 sequence is CASSLTRRGEKNTGELFF. The CDR3 DNA is TGTGCCAGCAGCCTGACTAGACGAGGAGAGAAAAACACCGGGGAGCTGTTTTTT.

This rearrangement joins TRBV6-6 to TRBJ2-1; D is unresolved. Trimming pared 3 bases from V and 4 bases from J, leaving 19 bases between. Germline V gene sequence: CDR1 MNHNY, CDR2 SVGAGI (reference sequence). CDR3 length equals 17 residues. This CDR3 reads CASSYQAGPRRYNEQFF. The CDR3 DNA reads TGTGCCAGCAGTTATCAGGCTGGGCCCCGCCGTTACAATGAGCAGTTCTTC.

The chain combines TRBV9 with TRBJ2-5; 7 bases align to TRBD2. Germline V gene data show CDR1 as SGDLS and CDR2 as YYNGEE. The CDR3 consists of 15 residues. V lost 0 bases and J lost 5; bases outside the gene matches: 7. CDR3 protein: CASSVGGGYRETQYF. Here the CDR3 DNA reads TGTGCCAGCAGCGTAGGGGGAGGGTACCGGGAGACCCAGTACTTC.

This clonotype was detected only a few times. The V call is TRBV20-1, the J call TRBJ2-1, with 9 bases identical to TRBD2. Per the germline V gene, CDR1 is DFQATT and CDR2 is SNEGSKA (reference sequence). The CDR3 is 17 amino acids. After removal of 4 bases from V and 3 bases from J, the junction contained 13 bases not matched to a gene. CDR3 in DNA: TGCAGTGCTACCGAGGTGCGGGGGGGCCCTCGCTACAATGAGCAGTTCTTC. The encoded protein is CSATEVRGGPRYNEQFF.

About this clonotype: A much bigger clone sits one base away, suggesting this may be a read error. The chain couples TRBV7-6 to TRBJ1-3; no clear D. V was trimmed by 2 bases and J by 2 bases, leaving 16 bases between them. This CDR3 is 17 amino acids long. Germline assignment: CDR1 SGHVS and CDR2 FNYEAQ. DNA for the CDR3: TGTGCCAGCAGCTTATCGCCACTCCGCGAGGCTGGAAACACCATATATTTT. Amino acid sequence: CASSLSPLREAGNTIYF.

The V call is TRBV12-3 or TRBV12-4, the J call TRBJ2-5; 7 positions agree with TRBD2. The CDR3 consists of 14 residues. The V and J ends lost 2 bases and 4 bases, in that order; junction bases with no gene match: 4. The CDR3 DNA reads as TGTGCCAGCAGTTTATCTGGGAGGGGAGAGACCCAGTACTTC. Amino acids: CASSLSGRGETQYF.

There are a few counts of this clonotype. This sequence joins TRBV7-9 and TRBJ1-1, with a tentative D call TRBD1 (6 bases). The CDR3 has 13 amino acids. The ends were cut back, 3 bases at V and 6 bases at J, with 11 bases in the middle. Germline lookup yields CDR1 SEHNR and CDR2 FQNEAQ (reference sequence). The CDR3, as DNA: TGTGCCAGCAGCTTCCCAGGGGCCCCTGAAGCTTTCTTT. It codes for CASSFPGAPEAFF.

In its sample, this clonotype was seen many times. This chain connects TRBV7-9 to TRBJ2-7; 10 bases map to TRBD1. With V trimmed by 4 bases and J by 2 bases, 8 bases remained unmatched. The CDR3 loop spans 16 amino acids. Germline V lookup: CDR1 SEHNR, CDR2 FQNEAQ (reference sequence). The CDR3 bases are TGTGCCAGCAGCTCACCAACGGGACAGGGGACCTACGAGCAGTACGTC. Residues: CASSSPTGQGTYEQYV.

There are a few counts of this clonotype. This chain uses TRBV7-9 with TRBJ1-2; perhaps TRBD1 as D (5 bases). CDR1 is SEHNR and CDR2 is FQNEAQ in the germline V gene (reference sequence). The CDR3 runs to 14 residues. The V end was cut by 3 bases, the J end by 6 bases, with 14 bases between. This chain's CDR3 is CASSFRGGGNGYTF. Written as DNA, the CDR3 is TGTGCCAGCAGCTTTAGGGGTGGCGGGAATGGCTACACCTTC.

The genes are TRBV9 and TRBJ2-1, with 11 bases identical to TRBD1. The V gene end was trimmed by 1 base and the J gene end by 6 bases; junction bases not matched to a gene: 3. The CDR3 loop spans 15 amino acids. From germline, CDR1 is SGDLS and CDR2 YYNGEE. The CDR3 loop is CASSVIGTGGNEQFF. CDR3 DNA sequence: TGTGCCAGCAGCGTAATAGGGACAGGGGGCAATGAGCAGTTCTTC.

In its sample, this clonotype was seen a few times. The V call is TRBV7-2, the J call TRBJ2-1; 8 bases line up with TRBD2. From germline, CDR1 is SGHTA and CDR2 FQGNSA. The CDR3 contains 15 residues. J gave up 4 bases and V 5 bases, and 7 bases lay outside the gene matches. The CDR3 sequence is CASSPGLVGYNEQFF. CDR3 nucleotide sequence: TGTGCCAGCAGCCCGGGACTAGTTGGTTACAATGAGCAGTTCTTC.

This clonotype has a count of ten or more. CDR3 DNA sequence: TGTGCCAGCAGTGCGTACAGAGAGGACAATGAGCAGTTCTTC. Translation: CASSAYREDNEQFF. This rearrangement joins TRBV12-3 or TRBV12-4 to TRBJ2-1; the D is unclear. V dropped 5 bases and J dropped 5 bases, with 13 bases sitting between them. This CDR3 has 14 residues.

This chain uses TRBV4-3 with TRBJ2-1; D ambiguous. Trimming left V 0 bases short and J 0 bases short, with 9 bases between. Germline V gives CDR1 LGHNA, CDR2 YSLEER. The CDR3 extends over 16 amino acids. For the CDR3, the DNA is TGCGCCAGCAGCCAAGACAGGTTTCTCTCCTACAATGAGCAGTTCTTC. Encoded protein: CASSQDRFLSYNEQFF.

The gene calls are TRBV6-1 and TRBJ2-7, with D possibly TRBD2 on 5 matching bases. The ends were cut back, 9 bases at V and 0 bases at J, with 15 bases in the middle. The length of the CDR3 is 14 residues. Germline lookup yields CDR1 MNHNS and CDR2 SASEGT. The CDR3 protein is CASSEDFYSYEQYV. The DNA of the CDR3 is TGTGCCAGTTCGGAGGACTTCTACTCCTACGAGCAGTACGTC.

The chain carries TRBV7-9 and TRBJ2-3, with 10 nucleotides matching TRBD2. The J segment lost 2 bases and the V segment lost 6 bases, leaving 8 bases of the junction unmatched. The CDR3 loop spans 16 amino acids. The germline V gene has CDR1 SEHNR and CDR2 FQNEAQ (reference sequence). In nucleotides, the CDR3 is TGTGCCAGCAGATCTCAGCGGGGGGGCCCCACAGATACGCAGTATTTT. This encodes CASRSQRGGPTDTQYF. Drawing the rest from reference TRBV7-9 and TRBJ2-3, the complete variable domain is DTGVSQNPRHKITKRGQNVTFRCDPISEHNRLYWYRQTLGQGPEFLTYFQNEAQLEKSRLLSDRFSAERPKGSFSTLEIQRTEQGDSAMYLCASRSQRGGPTDTQYFGPGTRLTVL.

This chain joins TRBV7-9 and TRBJ2-2; D is perhaps TRBD1 (6 bases). Germline-derived CDR1 and CDR2 are SEHNR and FQNEAQ (reference sequence). This CDR3 is 16 amino acids long. The V end was cut by 7 bases, the J end by 5 bases, with 20 bases between. The CDR3 sequence is CASIPKNRDGTGELFF. The CDR3 DNA is TGTGCCAGCATACCCAAAAACAGGGATGGGACCGGGGAGCTGTTTTTT. The whole variable domain, filled in from reference TRBV7-9 and TRBJ2-2, reads DTGVSQNPRHKITKRGQNVTFRCDPISEHNRLYWYRQTLGQGPEFLTYFQNEAQLEKSRLLSDRFSAERPKGSFSTLEIQRTEQGDSAMYLCASIPKNRDGTGELFFGEGSRLTVL.

This CDR3 is CASSMTLQDTQYF. The DNA for the CDR3 is TGTGCCAGCAGCATGACTCTTCAAGATACGCAGTATTTT. This chain joins TRBV9 and TRBJ2-3, with unresolved D. Germline CDR1 reads SGDLS; CDR2 reads YYNGEE. The V end lost 4 bases, the J end lost 5 bases, and 11 bases lay between the germline ends. The CDR3 contains 13 residues.

This clonotype was detected a few times. The rearrangement uses TRBV6-1 and TRBJ2-7; 8 nucleotides match TRBD1. The CDR3 sequence is 14 residues long. Germline values: CDR1 MNHNS, CDR2 SASEGT. CDR3 amino acids: CASSEVTGDYEQYV. The DNA for the CDR3 is TGTGCCAGCAGCGAAGTGACAGGGGACTACGAGCAGTACGTC.

A few counts support this clonotype. CDR3 sequence (DNA): TGTGCCAGCAGCTTAACATCCGCTAATCAGCCCCAGCATTTT. Protein product: CASSLTSANQPQHF. The chain has TRBV7-9 and TRBJ1-5; D is ambiguous. Germline CDR1 and CDR2: SEHNR and FQNEAQ (reference sequence). The V end was cut by 2 bases, the J end by 4 bases, with 9 bases between. The CDR3 length is 14 residues.

This chain joins TRBV7-6 and TRBJ1-2; TRBD1 agrees at 8 bases. Germline CDR1 SGHVS, CDR2 FNYEAQ. J was trimmed by 3 bases and V by 5 bases; bases with no gene match: 8. CDR3 length equals 15 residues. Here the CDR3 reads CASSPGTGGHYGYTF. CDR3 sequence (DNA): TGTGCCAGCAGCCCCGGGACAGGAGGGCACTATGGCTACACCTTC.

The chain combines TRBV7-9 with TRBJ1-2; tentative D call: TRBD1 (6 bases). Germline V gives CDR1 SEHNR, CDR2 FQNEAQ (reference sequence). The CDR3 consists of 13 residues. V shed 5 bases and J shed 7 bases, with 14 bases lying between them. Written as DNA, the CDR3 is TGTGCCAGCAGCCATCACAGGGAGGTTGGCTACACCTTC. This encodes CASSHHREVGYTF. Complete variable domain (other parts from reference TRBV7-9 and TRBJ1-2): DTGVSQNPRHKITKRGQNVTFRCDPISEHNRLYWYRQTLGQGPEFLTYFQNEAQLEKSRLLSDRFSAERPKGSFSTLEIQRTEQGDSAMYLCASSHHREVGYTFGSGTRLTVV.

This clonotype was seen a few times. The chain is built from TRBV6-5 and TRBJ2-2, with TRBD1 as a possible D gene (5 bases). Germline loops: CDR1 MNHEY, CDR2 SVGAGI. The ends were cut back, 5 bases at V and 0 bases at J, with 19 bases in the middle. The CDR3 has 18 amino acids. The CDR3 DNA follows: TGTGCCAGCAGTCACAGACAGCCGTTTACTTCGAACACCGGGGAGCTGTTTTTT. Translating gives CASSHRQPFTSNTGELFF.

CDR3: CSARDLPTVDEQYF. The CDR3 coding sequence is TGCAGTGCTAGAGATCTCCCGACAGTTGACGAGCAGTACTTC. J is TRBJ2-7 and V is TRBV20-1; weak D call: TRBD1 (5 bases). The V and J ends lost 0 bases and 5 bases respectively, with 14 bases between them. The CDR3 loop spans 14 amino acids. Germline loops: CDR1 DFQATT, CDR2 SNEGSKA (reference sequence).

This clonotype has a count of ten or more. J is TRBJ1-1 and V is TRBV5-4; D gene uncertain. Germline V lookup: CDR1 SGHNT, CDR2 YYREEE (reference sequence). The CDR3 loop spans 11 amino acids. V was cut by 2 bases and J by 5 bases, with 4 bases left in between. In DNA form, the CDR3 reads TGTGCCAGCAGCTTACGAACTGAAGCTTTCTTT. It yields the protein CASSLRTEAFF.

This clonotype was observed at least ten times. The rearrangement links TRBV7-6 to TRBJ1-1; D possibly corresponds to TRBD1 (5 bases). Germline CDR1 SGHVS, CDR2 FNYEAQ. The V end lost 4 bases, the J end lost 2 bases, and 17 bases lay between the germline ends. The CDR3 consists of 16 residues. In DNA, the CDR3 is TGTGCCAGCAGCTCGTTGCAGGGACGGAAAAACACTGAAGCTTTCTTT. Residues: CASSSLQGRKNTEAFF.

The rearrangement links TRBV7-6 to TRBJ1-1; 9 nucleotides agree with TRBD1. The CDR3 has 15 residues. Germline V gives CDR1 SGHVS, CDR2 FNYEAQ. The V gene end was trimmed by 4 bases and the J gene end by 0 bases; junction bases not matched to a gene: 3. The CDR3 region has the DNA TGTGCCAGCAGCTCGGACAGGGGAATGAACACTGAAGCTTTCTTT. Translated, it gives CASSSDRGMNTEAFF.

This rearrangement joins TRBV24-1 to TRBJ2-5; TRBD1 or TRBD2 may be the D gene (5 bases each). The CDR3 has 15 amino acids. The germline V and J ends were trimmed by 9 bases and 1 base, with 17 bases remaining between them. Germline V gene lookup returns CDR1 KGHDR and CDR2 SFDVKD. The CDR3 sequence is CATYSPGRRQETQYF. In nucleotides, the CDR3 is TGTGCCACCTACTCCCCGGGACGACGCCAAGAGACCCAGTACTTC.

The rearrangement joins TRBV6-1 to TRBJ2-7, with D possibly called TRBD1 or TRBD2 (6 bases each). V lost 1 base to trimming and J lost 3 bases, with 10 bases between them. Germline CDR1 is MNHNS and CDR2 is SASEGT. This CDR3 region has 14 residues. CDR3 amino acids: CASSEGGAHYEQYF. The DNA for the CDR3 is TGTGCCAGCAGTGAAGGGGGGGCCCACTACGAGCAGTACTTC.

This rearrangement joins TRBV18 to TRBJ1-1, with D tentatively TRBD1 (5 bases). The CDR3 consists of 16 residues. The V and J ends lost 1 base and 4 bases respectively, with 16 bases between them. Germline loops: CDR1 KGHSH, CDR2 LQKENI. The CDR3 is CASSPQGLGVSTEAFF. The CDR3 DNA reads as TGTGCCAGCTCACCACAGGGGCTCGGGGTGAGCACTGAAGCTTTCTTT.

This chain uses TRBV24-1 with TRBJ1-1; TRBD1 agrees at 8 bases. This CDR3 has 17 amino acids. Germline assignment: CDR1 KGHDR and CDR2 SFDVKD. Trimming took 6 bases from V and 0 from J; bases not matched to a gene: 11. The CDR3 nucleotides read TGTGCCACCAGTCCGAACAGGGGGGTCGGGATGAACACTGAAGCTTTCTTT. Residues: CATSPNRGVGMNTEAFF.

V and J are TRBV9 and TRBJ2-6; D remains ambiguous. The CDR3 sequence is 11 residues long. CDR1 is SGDLS, CDR2 YYNGEE, per germline. V dropped 0 bases and J dropped 12 bases, with 4 bases sitting between them. The CDR3 nucleotides are TGTGCCAGCAGCGTAGGGAGCGTCCTGACTTTC. Translated, it gives CASSVGSVLTF.